These 28 T cell receptor beta chains originate from one sample sequenced in a study of beta chain features in type 1 diabetes. The isolated RNA, all of it, was reverse transcribed, so expressed TCRB transcripts were what got sequenced. The method was immunoSEQ multiplex PCR; TCRdb's version includes in-frame clones alone and lacks a portion of them. The sample holds 450,000 or so clones, 9.5% to 12% seen once. The sequenced sample consisted of naive CD4+ T cells from blood. Receptors were obtained from a woman between 18 and 30 years old in good health.

This chain uses TRBV7-2 with TRBJ2-1, with TRBD1 matching over 8 bases. Per the germline V gene, CDR1 is SGHTA and CDR2 is FQGNSA. Losses at the gene ends were 3 bases for V and 2 bases for J; bases not matched to a gene: 6. The CDR3 has 16 amino acids. CDR3 in amino acids: CASSFRGLQPYNEQFF. The DNA for the CDR3 is TGTGCCAGCAGCTTCAGGGGGCTCCAACCCTACAATGAGCAGTTCTTC.

Here the CDR3 DNA reads TGCAGCTTCACGCCGGGAGGGGTAACAGATACGCAGTATTTT. It yields the protein CSFTPGGVTDTQYF. The chain couples TRBV29-1 to TRBJ2-3; 8 bases align to TRBD2. The V and J ends lost 8 bases and 3 bases, in that order; junction bases with no gene match: 10. Per germline, CDR1 SQVTM and CDR2 ANQGSEA. There are 14 residues in the CDR3.

This clone came up once. The V call is TRBV18, the J call TRBJ1-2; D unresolved. Germline V CDR1 and CDR2: KGHSH, LQKENI. V lost 0 bases and J 5 bases, leaving 16 bases between the germline ends. This CDR3 spans 16 amino acids. CDR3 residues: CASSPPAVPNRYGYTF. As DNA, the CDR3 is TGTGCCAGCTCACCACCCGCAGTCCCGAACCGATATGGCTACACCTTC.

The J gene is TRBJ2-7, the V gene TRBV29-1, with D uncertain. From germline, CDR1 is SQVTM and CDR2 ANQGSEA. V lost 4 bases to trimming and J lost 4 bases, with 14 bases between them. This CDR3 has 13 amino acids. This chain's CDR3 is CSVVPNGRYEQYF. In nucleotides, the CDR3 is TGCAGCGTTGTCCCGAACGGGCGGTACGAGCAGTACTTC.

This clone was seen more than once but under ten times. This chain uses TRBV9 with TRBJ2-1; 7 nucleotides align to TRBD2. Germline assignment: CDR1 SGDLS and CDR2 YYNGEE. J was trimmed by 3 bases and V by 2 bases; bases with no gene match: 5. This CDR3 comprises 15 residues. CDR3 nucleotide sequence: TGTGCCAGCAGCGTCACCGGGACTAACTACAATGAGCAGTTCTTC. Its translation: CASSVTGTNYNEQFF.

The V call is TRBV25-1, the J call TRBJ2-1; D perhaps matches TRBD2 (6 bases). The V end lost 1 base, the J end lost 0 bases, and 13 bases lay between the germline ends. CDR1 is MGHDK, CDR2 SYGVNS, per germline. This CDR3 region has 17 residues. The CDR3 DNA follows: TGTGCCAGCAGTGAATTGGGAGGTTTGAGCTCCTACAATGAGCAGTTCTTC. Amino acids: CASSELGGLSSYNEQFF. The whole variable domain, filled in from reference TRBV25-1 and TRBJ2-1, reads EADIYQTPRYLVIGTGKKITLECSQTMGHDKMYWYQQDPGMELHLIHYSYGVNSTEKGDLSSESTVSRIRTEHFPLTLESARPSHTSQYLCASSELGGLSSYNEQFFGPGTRLTVL.

This chain connects TRBV28 to TRBJ1-2; D remains ambiguous. V was clipped by 6 bases and J by 4 bases, with 12 bases between them. Per germline, CDR1 MDHEN and CDR2 SYDVKM. The CDR3 loop spans 13 amino acids. CDR3 residues: CASSLQNGYGYTF. In DNA form, the CDR3 reads TGTGCCAGCAGCCTTCAAAACGGCTATGGCTACACCTTC.

The chain carries TRBV7-9 and TRBJ2-3; no definite D call. This CDR3 has 14 amino acids. Germline V gives CDR1 SEHNR, CDR2 FQNEAQ (reference sequence). Trimming took 5 bases from V and 0 from J, leaving 9 bases between them. CDR3 sequence (DNA): TGTGCCAGCAGCCTCCCCTTTAGCACAGATACGCAGTATTTT. Protein: CASSLPFSTDTQYF. Full variable domain (outside the CDR3, taken from reference TRBV7-9 and TRBJ2-3): DTGVSQNPRHKITKRGQNVTFRCDPISEHNRLYWYRQTLGQGPEFLTYFQNEAQLEKSRLLSDRFSAERPKGSFSTLEIQRTEQGDSAMYLCASSLPFSTDTQYFGPGTRLTVL.

The CDR3 bases are TGTGCCGGCGCAGGTCGGGGACAGGGAGCTACAGCTTTCTTT. As protein: CAGAGRGQGATAFF. The chain links TRBV28 to TRBJ1-1, with TRBD1 identical over 9 bases. The V and J ends lost 11 bases and 10 bases, in that order; junction bases with no gene match: 17. Per germline, CDR1 MDHEN and CDR2 SYDVKM. CDR3 length: 14 amino acids. The entire variable domain, with the rest obtained from reference TRBV28 and TRBJ1-1, is as follows: DVKVTQSSRYLVKRTGEKVFLECVQDMDHENMFWYRQDPGLGLRLIYFSYDVKMKEKGDIPEGYSVSREKKERFSLILESASTNQTSMYLCAGAGRGQGATAFFGQGTRLTVV.

This clone was picked up a small number of times. This chain connects TRBV29-1 to TRBJ1-3; D is unresolved. The germline V gene has CDR1 SQVTM and CDR2 ANQGSEA. The CDR3 is made up of 12 amino acids. The V end lost 6 bases, the J end lost 0 bases, and 6 bases lay between the germline ends. This chain's CDR3 is CSVHSSGNTIYF. The CDR3 DNA reads as TGCAGCGTCCACAGCTCTGGAAACACCATATATTTT. The entire variable domain, with the rest obtained from reference TRBV29-1 and TRBJ1-3, is as follows: SAVISQKPSRDICQRGTSLTIQCQVDSQVTMMFWYRQQPGQSLTLIATANQGSEATYESGFVIDKFPISRPNLTFSTLTVSNMSPEDSSIYLCSVHSSGNTIYFGEGSWLTVV.

This clone was seen only a few times. The rearrangement joins TRBV20-1 to TRBJ1-1; D is unresolved. This CDR3 contains 11 residues. The V gene's germline CDR1 is DFQATT and CDR2 SNEGSKA (reference sequence). V was shortened by 5 bases and J by 3 bases, with 7 bases between the two germline ends. CDR3 DNA: TGCAGTGCTCCTCGGGACACTGAAGCTTTCTTT. It yields the protein CSAPRDTEAFF.

The chain uses TRBV9 and TRBJ2-6; D remains ambiguous. Germline CDR1 is SGDLS and CDR2 is YYNGEE. V gave up 4 bases and J gave up 0 bases, with 14 bases separating them. CDR3 length: 17 residues. The CDR3, as DNA: TGTGCCAGCAGCAGACATACAGCCCCCTCTGGGGCCAACGTCCTGACTTTC. Protein sequence: CASSRHTAPSGANVLTF.

The chain recombines TRBV15 with TRBJ1-5; possible D gene TRBD1, 5 bases. The V end was cut by 2 bases, the J end by 2 bases, with 19 bases between. Germline values: CDR1 LNHNV, CDR2 YYDKDF (reference sequence). This CDR3 has 18 amino acids. This CDR3 reads CATSRQPWGSGRNQPQHF. The DNA for the CDR3 is TGTGCCACCAGCAGACAACCCTGGGGCAGCGGGCGCAATCAGCCCCAGCATTTT.

This chain uses TRBV7-6 with TRBJ2-5, with D maybe TRBD1 (8 bases). The V end lost 5 bases, the J end lost 9 bases, and 22 bases lay between the germline ends. This CDR3 contains 15 residues. CDR1 is SGHVS and CDR2 is FNYEAQ in the germline V gene. This chain's CDR3 is CASSQMSWTGRAQYF. As DNA, the CDR3 is TGTGCCAGCAGCCAGATGAGCTGGACAGGGAGGGCCCAGTACTTC.

There are a few counts of this clone. The chain joins TRBV7-9 to TRBJ2-5; TRBD2 matches at 14 bases. With 5 bases clipped from V and 5 bases from J, the junction kept 7 bases outside the gene matches. Germline V gene sequence: CDR1 SEHNR, CDR2 FQNEAQ (reference sequence). The CDR3 contains 16 residues. CDR3 protein: CASSPGTSGSGETQYF. The CDR3, as DNA: TGTGCCAGCAGCCCTGGGACTAGCGGGAGTGGGGAGACCCAGTACTTC.

This clone was counted between two and nine times. This rearrangement joins TRBV30 to TRBJ2-7; TRBD2 might be the D (6 bases). The germline CDR1 and CDR2 sequences are GTSNPN and SVGIG (reference sequence). Trimming took 0 bases from V and 2 from J, leaving 8 bases between them. This CDR3 has 13 residues. CDR3 in amino acids: CAWSVGGAYEQYF. CDR3 bases: TGTGCCTGGAGTGTAGGAGGGGCCTACGAGCAGTACTTC.

This clone was seen just once. The rearrangement links TRBV4-1 to TRBJ1-5, with D possibly TRBD1 on 5 matching bases. Germline V gene sequence: CDR1 MGHRA, CDR2 YSYEKL. Trimming removed 4 bases from V and 0 bases from J, with 10 bases in between. This CDR3 has 15 residues. CDR3 residues: CASSRLDSSNQPQHF. CDR3 nucleotides: TGCGCCAGCAGCCGCTTAGACAGTAGCAATCAGCCCCAGCATTTT.

This clone has a handful of counts. This rearrangement joins TRBV11-1 to TRBJ2-5, with TRBD1 matching over 9 bases. The CDR3 contains 16 residues. Unmatched junction bases numbered 4, after V lost 2 bases and J lost 0 bases. CDR1 is SGHAT and CDR2 is FQDESV in the germline V gene (reference sequence). The chain's CDR3 is CASSLSGTGNQETQYF. CDR3 nucleotide sequence: TGTGCCAGCAGCTTATCTGGGACAGGGAACCAAGAGACCCAGTACTTC. Filled out from reference TRBV11-1 and TRBJ2-5, the complete variable domain reads EAEVAQSPRYKITEKSQAVAFWCDPISGHATLYWYRQILGQGPELLVQFQDESVVDDSQLPKDRFSAERLKGVDSTLKIQPAELGDSAMYLCASSLSGTGNQETQYFGPGTRLLVL.

The chain has TRBV7-3 and TRBJ2-1, with D maybe TRBD1 (6 bases). The CDR3 is 12 amino acids. V gave up 4 bases and J gave up 15 bases, with 16 bases separating them. Germline loops: CDR1 SGHTA, CDR2 FQGTGA. Here the CDR3 DNA reads TGTGCCAGCAGCTCGCAAGGGGGTCCGGGGTTCTTC. It translates to CASSSQGGPGFF.

The count of this clone is one. The chain couples TRBV6-5 to TRBJ2-5, with D perhaps assigned TRBD1 or TRBD2 (5 bases each). This CDR3 spans 12 amino acids. Looked up from germline, CDR1 is MNHEY and CDR2 is SVGAGI. V lost 4 bases and J lost 5, with 8 bases in between. CDR3 DNA sequence: TGTGCCAGCAGTTTTGGGACGGAGACCCAGTACTTC. Its translation is CASSFGTETQYF.

J is TRBJ2-2 and V is TRBV29-1; 11 bases are a match to TRBD2. V shed 4 bases, J shed 0 bases, and the junction held 7 bases outside the gene matches. The CDR3 is 17 amino acids. The germline V gene encodes CDR1 SQVTM and CDR2 ANQGSEA. The CDR3, as DNA: TGCAGCGTTGGTCGGCTAGCGGGAGGAGCGAACACCGGGGAGCTGTTTTTT. Translated: CSVGRLAGGANTGELFF.

The chain links TRBV7-9 to TRBJ2-4, with TRBD2 as a possible D gene (6 bases). CDR3 length: 17 residues. The germline CDR1 and CDR2 sequences are SEHNR and FQNEAQ (reference sequence). The V gene lost 0 bases and the J gene lost 0 bases, with 12 bases spanning the gap. The CDR3 DNA reads TGTGCCAGCAGCTTAGCCCTGGGGGGACTAGCCAAAAACATTCAGTACTTC. It encodes CASSLALGGLAKNIQYF. Variable domain in full (rest from reference TRBV7-9 and TRBJ2-4): DTGVSQNPRHKITKRGQNVTFRCDPISEHNRLYWYRQTLGQGPEFLTYFQNEAQLEKSRLLSDRFSAERPKGSFSTLEIQRTEQGDSAMYLCASSLALGGLAKNIQYFGAGTRLSVL.

The chain has TRBV30 and TRBJ2-7; 9 bases fit TRBD1. Losses at the gene ends were 2 bases for V and 2 bases for J; bases not matched to a gene: 4. Germline CDR1 is GTSNPN and CDR2 is SVGIG (reference sequence). The CDR3 is made up of 14 amino acids. The DNA of the CDR3 is TGTGCCTGGAGTAGGGACAGGGCCGCCTACGAGCAGTACTTC. As protein: CAWSRDRAAYEQYF.

The V call is TRBV4-3, the J call TRBJ2-2; 8 bases map to TRBD1. J lost 8 bases, V lost 6 bases, and 11 bases had no gene match. There are 15 residues in the CDR3. CDR1 and CDR2 from the germline V gene are LGHNA and YSLEER. The CDR3 coding sequence is TGCGCCAGCAGTCGACAGGGGAGGTGGAGAGGGGAGCTGTTTTTT. It is translated as CASSRQGRWRGELFF.

The chain carries TRBV7-9 and TRBJ1-5, with 7 bases aligning to TRBD1. V lost 1 base, J lost 7 bases, and 1 base stayed unmatched. The CDR3 extends over 13 amino acids. The germline V gene has CDR1 SEHNR and CDR2 FQNEAQ (reference sequence). CDR3 amino acids: CASSLETGQPQHF. The CDR3 DNA reads TGTGCCAGCAGCTTAGAGACAGGGCAGCCCCAGCATTTT.

This clone turned up a few times. V gene TRBV5-1 combines with J gene TRBJ2-3; 7 bases are a match to TRBD2. The length of the CDR3 is 15 residues. Losses at the gene ends were 0 bases for V and 3 bases for J; bases not matched to a gene: 4. Germline CDR1 and CDR2: SGHRS and YFSETQ. The chain's CDR3 is CASSLAPAGTDTQYF. DNA for the CDR3: TGCGCCAGCAGCTTGGCTCCAGCGGGAACAGATACGCAGTATTTT.

The gene calls are TRBV19 and TRBJ1-2, with D tentatively TRBD1 (5 bases). Trimming removed 5 bases from V and 7 bases from J, with 20 bases in between. CDR3 size: 15 residues. Germline-derived CDR1 and CDR2 are LNHDA and SQIVND (reference sequence). The CDR3 nucleotides are TGTGCCAGTAGTGGCCTGACAGCTTCAGTTACTGGCTACACCTTC. It codes for CASSGLTASVTGYTF.

This chain joins TRBV7-9 and TRBJ2-1, with TRBD2 matching over 8 bases. The CDR3 consists of 17 residues. The germline V gene has CDR1 SEHNR and CDR2 FQNEAQ (reference sequence). The trim removed 1 base at V and 4 bases at J, leaving 9 bases unmatched. CDR3 sequence reads: CASSLVRLAKGYNEQFF. CDR3 nucleotides: TGTGCCAGCAGCTTAGTACGACTAGCGAAGGGATACAATGAGCAGTTCTTC.